Below are 11 T cell receptor beta chains sequenced from a single sample in a study of blood T cell repertoires in COVID-19. Method: immunoSEQ multiplex PCR; TCRdb's copy keeps in-frame clones and lacks some. This sample has some 55,000 clones; 87% occur once, and the top ten carry over 6.5%. Sequenced: peripheral blood. Every receptor here comes from a man aged 60-69 years with acute or convalescent COVID-19.

This rearrangement joins TRBV5-1 to TRBJ2-7, with a possible D match to TRBD2 (6 bases). CDR1 is SGHRS and CDR2 is YFSETQ in the germline V gene. This CDR3 is 13 amino acids long. V was cut by 2 bases and J by 2 bases, with 8 bases left in between. The CDR3 here is CASSLPGAYEQYF. DNA for the CDR3: TGCGCCAGCAGCTTACCGGGAGCCTACGAGCAGTACTTC.

This chain connects TRBV5-1 to TRBJ2-2, with D tentatively TRBD1 (6 bases). Germline values: CDR1 SGHRS, CDR2 YFSETQ. V lost 8 bases, J lost 1 base, and 15 bases lay in between. The CDR3 has 15 residues. DNA of the CDR3: TGCGCCAGTCGGACAGCCCCTTTGAACACCGGGGAGCTGTTTTTT. It is translated as CASRTAPLNTGELFF.

J is TRBJ1-3 and V is TRBV9, with D possibly being TRBD1 (5 bases). CDR1 is SGDLS and CDR2 is YYNGEE in the germline V gene. Trimming pared 3 bases from V and 0 bases from J, leaving 13 bases between. The CDR3 loop spans 16 amino acids. For the CDR3, the DNA is TGTGCCAGCAGCGCGCCAAGGGGAAGCTCTGGAAACACCATATATTTT. Amino acids: CASSAPRGSSGNTIYF.

The chain carries TRBV3-1 (or the pseudogene TRBV3-2) and TRBJ2-7; 9 bases fit TRBD1. The CDR3 is made up of 16 amino acids. Germline-derived CDR1 and CDR2 are LGHDT and YNNKEL (reference sequence). V dropped 0 bases and J dropped 2; count of bases not matched to a gene: 5. For the CDR3, the DNA is TGTGCCAGCAGCCAAGACCCTAGACAGGGGGCCTACGAGCAGTACTTC. Translated: CASSQDPRQGAYEQYF.

The chain has TRBV4-3 and TRBJ1-4; the D is unclear. V was shortened by 0 bases and J by 5 bases, with 13 bases between the two germline ends. The CDR3 covers 16 residues. The germline V gene encodes CDR1 LGHNA and CDR2 YSLEER. CDR3: CASSQDPGNKNEKLFF. CDR3 sequence (DNA): TGCGCCAGCAGCCAAGATCCGGGGAACAAGAATGAAAAACTGTTTTTT.

This sequence joins TRBV30 and TRBJ2-1, with 13 bases fitting TRBD2. The junction had 10 bases not matched to a gene; V was cut back by 0 bases and J by 8 bases. CDR1 GTSNPN and CDR2 SVGIG come from the germline V gene (reference sequence). This CDR3 is built from 17 residues. CDR3 in amino acids: CAWSVPLTSGGVDEQFF. CDR3 nucleotides: TGTGCCTGGAGTGTACCCTTAACTAGCGGGGGGGTGGATGAGCAGTTCTTC.

This chain connects TRBV7-2 to TRBJ2-7; 7 nucleotides match TRBD1. CDR1 and CDR2 (germline): SGHTA, FQGNSA. The CDR3 loop spans 14 amino acids. V shed 4 bases, J shed 4 bases, and the junction held 7 bases outside the gene matches. The CDR3 is CASSSGTANYEQYF. CDR3 DNA sequence: TGTGCCAGCAGCTCCGGGACAGCCAATTACGAGCAGTACTTC. Complete variable domain (other parts from reference TRBV7-2 and TRBJ2-7): GAGVSQSPSNKVTEKGKDVELRCDPISGHTALYWYRQSLGQGLEFLIYFQGNSAPDKSGLPSDRFSAERTGGSVSTLTIQRTQQEDSAVYLCASSSGTANYEQYFGPGTRLTVT.

V gene TRBV5-1 combines with J gene TRBJ1-2; TRBD1 matches at 9 bases. The V and J ends lost 1 base and 12 bases, in that order; junction bases with no gene match: 13. The CDR3 spans 15 residues. Germline-derived CDR1 and CDR2 are SGHRS and YFSETQ. CDR3 in amino acids: CASSLNGQGLPGNTF. The CDR3 DNA is TGCGCCAGCAGCTTGAATGGACAGGGGCTCCCCGGGAACACCTTC.

This clone was seen just once. V gene TRBV27 combines with J gene TRBJ1-2; 10 bases agree with TRBD1. CDR3 length equals 15 residues. From germline, CDR1 is MNHEY and CDR2 SMNVEV (reference sequence). J gave up 5 bases and V 5 bases, and 8 bases lay outside the gene matches. The chain's CDR3 is CASSPGTGVRYGYTF. The CDR3 DNA sequence: TGTGCCAGCAGTCCCGGGACAGGGGTCCGATATGGCTACACCTTC.

The CDR3 sequence is CASVEGGLTYNEQFF. DNA for the CDR3: TGTGCCAGCGTGGAGGGAGGCCTTACCTACAATGAGCAGTTCTTC. The gene calls are TRBV2 and TRBJ2-1; tentative D call: TRBD2 (6 bases). V lost 8 bases and J 2 bases, leaving 16 bases between the germline ends. The CDR3 has 15 residues. Per germline, CDR1 SNHLY and CDR2 FYNNEI.

This clone has just a few counts. This chain connects TRBV6-5 to TRBJ1-2; TRBD1 matches at 7 bases. The germline CDR1 and CDR2 sequences are MNHEY and SVGAGI. Trimming cost V 2 bases and J 4 bases; bases outside gene matches: 4. CDR3 length: 14 residues. CDR3 DNA: TGTGCCAGCAGTTACCTAGCAGGGGGCTATGGCTACACCTTC. This codes for CASSYLAGGYGYTF.